This is a list of T cell receptor beta chains from one sample in a study of T-cell memory formation after mild COVID-19. From the 5' RACE reads, TCRdb called clonotypes with MiXCR, one entry per CDR3 protein. The sample gives around 320,000 distinct CDR3 sequences, approximately 14% of which show up once; roughly 23% is in the top ten. Input material: PBMCs or a T cell subset sorted from them (not recorded which). The origin of the receptors is a man aged 18 to 29 who had mild COVID-19 (a few samples of this study predate the infection). Cell type and time point are not known. CDR3s include the opening cysteine and the closing phenylalanine or tryptophan. D genes are given only for firm matches. Clone size appears in some rows only: once, few, many, or a class for an expanded clone.

v_call	clone_size	j_call	d_call	cdr3_aa	cdr3_nt
TRBV27	.	TRBJ1-1	TRBD1	CASYRGLNTEAFF	TGTGCCAGTTACAGGGGCCTGAACACTGAAGCTTTCTTT
TRBV18	.	TRBJ1-4	TRBD1	CASSPLAGGRNEKLFF	TGTGCCAGCTCACCCCTCGCAGGGGGCAGGAATGAAAAACTGTTTTTT
TRBV9	few	TRBJ1-1	TRBD1	CASSVGTYGTASSNTEAFF	TGTGCCAGCAGCGTGGGAACCTACGGGACAGCCTCTAGTAACACTGAAGCTTTCTTT
TRBV6-5	.	TRBJ1-2	TRBD1	CASSYPRGGGYTF	TGTGCCAGCAGTTACCCCAGGGGGGGCGGCTACACCTTC
TRBV4-3	few	TRBJ2-1	.	CASSHDSYNEQFF	TGCGCCAGCAGCCATGACAGCTACAATGAGCAGTTCTTC
TRBV18	many	TRBJ1-5	.	CASSPPEIYSNQPQHF	TGTGCCAGCTCACCACCTGAGATCTATAGCAATCAGCCCCAGCATTTT
TRBV12-3/TRBV12-4	few	TRBJ2-7	TRBD1	CASSSRTGSFDEQYF	TGTGCCAGCAGTTCCCGGACAGGTTCTTTCGACGAGCAGTACTTC
TRBV29-1	.	TRBJ2-7	.	CSAGDSYEQYF	TGCAGCGCGGGGGACTCCTACGAGCAGTACTTC
TRBV28	.	TRBJ2-5	.	CASSSSAGTSGETQYF	TGTGCCAGCAGTTCCTCCGCCGGGACCAGTGGGGAGACCCAGTACTTC
TRBV9	few	TRBJ2-7	TRBD1	CASSGTRDSTYEQYF	TGTGCCAGCAGCGGAACCCGGGACAGTACCTACGAGCAGTACTTC
TRBV7-2	many	TRBJ1-1	.	CASSLQPNTEAFF	TGTGCCAGCAGCTTACAACCGAACACTGAAGCTTTCTTT
TRBV6-5	.	TRBJ2-1	TRBD2	CASSQTSGGVNNEQFF	TGTGCCAGCAGTCAAACTAGCGGGGGGGTCAACAATGAGCAGTTCTTC
TRBV12-3/TRBV12-4	.	TRBJ1-1	TRBD1	CASSPRGLMNTEAFF	TGTGCCAGCAGTCCCAGGGGGCTAATGAACACTGAAGCTTTCTTT
TRBV12-3/TRBV12-4	.	TRBJ1-3	.	CASSLQSSGNTIYF	TGTGCCAGCAGTCTACAGAGCTCTGGAAACACCATATATTTT
TRBV5-1	.	TRBJ1-2	.	CASSLYKGETDGYTF	TGCGCCAGCAGCTTGTATAAGGGGGAAACCGATGGCTACACCTTC
TRBV7-2	few	TRBJ2-7	.	CASSPGDGPYEQYF	TGTGCCAGCAGCCCAGGGGACGGACCCTACGAGCAGTACTTC
TRBV25-1	few	TRBJ1-3	.	CASSAGNTIYF	TGTGCCAGCAGTGCCGGAAACACCATATATTTT
TRBV15	.	TRBJ2-3	.	CATSRRPTDTQYF	TGTGCCACCAGCAGACGGCCCACAGATACGCAGTATTTT
TRBV7-2	many	TRBJ2-7	.	CASSGLTLYEQYF	TGTGCCAGCAGCGGACTAACCCTCTACGAGCAGTACTTC
TRBV4-3	many	TRBJ2-1	.	CASSPEPGPYNEQFF	TGCGCCAGCAGCCCCGAACCGGGGCCCTACAATGAGCAGTTCTTC
TRBV20-1	many	TRBJ2-7	TRBD2	CSARTSGYEQYF	TGCAGTGCTAGGACTAGCGGCTACGAGCAGTACTTC
TRBV3-1	few	TRBJ2-7	.	CASSQDSTYEQYF	TGTGCCAGCAGCCAAGACAGCACCTACGAGCAGTACTTC
TRBV9	.	TRBJ2-5	.	CASSVGARAIQETQYF	TGTGCCAGCAGCGTAGGGGCCAGAGCAATACAAGAGACCCAGTACTTC
TRBV7-2	.	TRBJ2-7	.	CATSRSRRSSYEQYF	TGTGCCACTAGCCGCAGTCGACGAAGCTCCTACGAGCAGTACTTC
TRBV24-1	.	TRBJ2-2	TRBD1	CATQDRVYTGELFF	TGTGCCACCCAGGACAGGGTATACACCGGGGAGCTGTTTTTT
TRBV7-2	.	TRBJ1-2	.	CASSPDGSNYGYTF	TGTGCCAGCAGCCCCGATGGATCTAACTATGGCTACACCTTC
TRBV5-1	few	TRBJ2-2	.	CASSSTAVGSGELFF	TGCGCCAGCAGCTCGACCGCGGTGGGTTCCGGGGAGCTGTTTTTT
TRBV6-2/TRBV6-3	few	TRBJ2-1	.	CASTYRDSPANEQFF	TGTGCCAGCACCTACCGGGACTCCCCCGCCAATGAGCAGTTCTTC
TRBV7-9	.	TRBJ1-2	.	CASSLDGQVGYTF	TGTGCCAGCAGCTTAGATGGTCAGGTCGGCTACACCTTC
TRBV5-1	few	TRBJ2-3	.	CASSPAGHPDTQYF	TGCGCCAGCAGCCCGGCCGGACATCCAGATACGCAGTATTTT
TRBV29-1	few	TRBJ2-2	.	CSSLRQNTGELFF	TGCAGCTCCCTGAGGCAGAACACCGGGGAGCTGTTTTTT
TRBV5-1	.	TRBJ1-2	.	CASSLAGGAVGYGYTF	TGCGCCAGCAGCTTGGCCGGCGGGGCTGTGGGCTATGGCTACACCTTC
TRBV6-2/TRBV6-3	.	TRBJ2-2	TRBD1	CASSFYLGQFDTGELFF	TGTGCCAGCAGTTTTTATCTGGGACAGTTTGACACCGGGGAGCTGTTTTTT
TRBV27	.	TRBJ2-3	.	CASSLYVSSPGLYTQYF	TGTGCCAGCAGTTTATACGTTTCGTCCCCCGGATTGTATACGCAGTATTTT
TRBV7-2	few	TRBJ2-5	.	CASSLSPGETQYF	TGTGCCAGCAGCTTATCGCCCGGGGAGACCCAGTACTTC
TRBV7-6	few	TRBJ2-5	.	CASNGFGETQYF	TGTGCCAGCAATGGTTTCGGGGAGACCCAGTACTTC
TRBV4-1	.	TRBJ2-4	TRBD2	CASSQEGPGGLSIQYF	TGCGCCAGCAGCCAAGAGGGTCCGGGGGGGCTAAGCATTCAGTACTTC
TRBV7-9	.	TRBJ1-6	.	CASSLAQGSPLHF	TGTGCCAGCAGCTTAGCGCAGGGCTCACCCCTCCACTTT
TRBV5-1	few	TRBJ1-3	.	CASSFGAARNTIYF	TGCGCCAGCAGCTTCGGGGCAGCTCGGAACACCATATATTTT
TRBV6-6	.	TRBJ2-1	TRBD2	CASTRGRGPYNEQFF	TGTGCCAGCACTCGGGGGAGGGGCCCCTACAATGAGCAGTTCTTC
TRBV3-1	few	TRBJ2-3	.	CASSQGYGGGSTDTQYF	TGTGCCAGCAGCCAAGGATACGGCGGGGGCAGCACAGATACGCAGTATTTT
TRBV11-2	.	TRBJ2-2	.	CASSLGRAITGELFF	TGTGCCAGCAGCTTAGGGAGAGCGATCACCGGGGAGCTGTTTTTT
TRBV27	.	TRBJ2-3	.	CASSFIKADTQYF	TGTGCCAGCAGCTTCATTAAGGCAGATACGCAGTATTTT
TRBV3-1	.	TRBJ2-5	TRBD1	CASSPDRANVPQTQYF	TGTGCCAGCAGCCCGGACAGGGCTAATGTCCCCCAGACCCAGTACTTC
TRBV11-3	once	TRBJ2-5	.	CASSRGMDETQYF	TGTGCCAGCAGCCGAGGCATGGACGAGACCCAGTACTTC
TRBV27	few	TRBJ2-5	TRBD1	CASSSRGTGGETQYF	TGTGCCAGCAGCTCCAGAGGGACAGGGGGTGAGACCCAGTACTTC
TRBV7-2	few	TRBJ2-5	.	CASKRGGPEETQYF	TGTGCCAGTAAAAGGGGGGGGCCGGAAGAGACCCAGTACTTC
TRBV12-3/TRBV12-4	.	TRBJ2-5	TRBD2	CASSQAGGFEETQYF	TGTGCCAGCAGTCAAGCGGGGGGGTTTGAAGAGACCCAGTACTTC
TRBV7-9	.	TRBJ2-3	.	CASSLDSSGRIDTQYF	TGTGCCAGCAGCTTAGATAGTTCGGGGAGAATAGATACGCAGTATTTT
TRBV11-2	.	TRBJ1-6	.	CASSPGNRVAPLHF	TGTGCCAGCAGCCCGGGGAATAGAGTTGCACCCCTCCACTTT
TRBV6-4	.	TRBJ1-5	.	CASSEYPDQPQHF	TGTGCCAGCAGTGAGTATCCCGATCAGCCCCAGCATTTT